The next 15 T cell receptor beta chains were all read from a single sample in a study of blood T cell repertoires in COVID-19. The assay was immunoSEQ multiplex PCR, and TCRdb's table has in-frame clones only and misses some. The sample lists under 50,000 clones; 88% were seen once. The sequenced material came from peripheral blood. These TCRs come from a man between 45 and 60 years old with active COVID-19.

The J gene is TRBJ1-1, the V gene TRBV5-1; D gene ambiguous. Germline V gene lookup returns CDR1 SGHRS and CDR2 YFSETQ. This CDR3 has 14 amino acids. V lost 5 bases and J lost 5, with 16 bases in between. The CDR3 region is CASSSQGRFTEAFF. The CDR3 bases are TGCGCCAGCAGTTCTCAAGGGAGGTTTACTGAAGCTTTCTTT.

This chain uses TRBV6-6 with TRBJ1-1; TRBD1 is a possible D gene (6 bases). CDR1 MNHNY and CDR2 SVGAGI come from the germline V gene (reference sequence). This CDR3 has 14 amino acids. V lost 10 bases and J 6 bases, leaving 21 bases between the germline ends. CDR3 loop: CATLTGPAYAEAFF. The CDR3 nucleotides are TGTGCCACCCTGACAGGTCCTGCATACGCTGAAGCTTTCTTT.

CDR3 residues: CASSSRGRMTEAFF. In nucleotides, the CDR3 is TGCGCCAGCAGCTCCAGGGGGCGGATGACTGAAGCTTTCTTT. The chain has TRBV5-1 and TRBJ1-1, with 8 bases matching TRBD1. Germline V gene lookup returns CDR1 SGHRS and CDR2 YFSETQ. CDR3 length: 14 amino acids. V dropped 3 bases and J dropped 5; count of bases not matched to a gene: 6.

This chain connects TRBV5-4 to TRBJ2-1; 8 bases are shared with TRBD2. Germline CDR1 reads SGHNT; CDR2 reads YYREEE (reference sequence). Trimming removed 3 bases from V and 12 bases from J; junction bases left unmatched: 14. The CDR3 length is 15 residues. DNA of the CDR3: TGTGCCAGCAGCTCTTTAGCGGGACGTGCGATGGGGCAGTTCTTC. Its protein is CASSSLAGRAMGQFF.

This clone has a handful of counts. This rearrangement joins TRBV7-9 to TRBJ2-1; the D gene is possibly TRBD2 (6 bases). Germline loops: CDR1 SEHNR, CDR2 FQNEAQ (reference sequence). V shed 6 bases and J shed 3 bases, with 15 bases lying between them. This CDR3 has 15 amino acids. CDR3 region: CASSRTNSGYNEQFF. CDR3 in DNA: TGTGCCAGCAGTCGGACTAACAGCGGCTACAATGAGCAGTTCTTC. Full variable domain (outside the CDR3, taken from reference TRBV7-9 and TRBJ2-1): DTGVSQNPRHKITKRGQNVTFRCDPISEHNRLYWYRQTLGQGPEFLTYFQNEAQLEKSRLLSDRFSAERPKGSFSTLEIQRTEQGDSAMYLCASSRTNSGYNEQFFGPGTRLTVL.

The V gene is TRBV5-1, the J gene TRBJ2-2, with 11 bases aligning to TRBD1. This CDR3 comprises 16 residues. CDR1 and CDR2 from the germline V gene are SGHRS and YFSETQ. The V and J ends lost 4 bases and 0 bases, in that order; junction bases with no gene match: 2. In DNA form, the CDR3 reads TGCGCCAGCAGCCCGGGACAGGGGGCGAACACCGGGGAGCTGTTTTTT. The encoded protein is CASSPGQGANTGELFF.

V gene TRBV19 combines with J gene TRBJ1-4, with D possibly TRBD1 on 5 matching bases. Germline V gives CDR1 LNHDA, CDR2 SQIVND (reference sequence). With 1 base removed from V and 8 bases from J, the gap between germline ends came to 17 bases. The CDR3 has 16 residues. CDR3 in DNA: TGTGCCAGTAGTATAGGTCCCGGGACTGAAAAGGAAAAACTGTTTTTT. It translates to CASSIGPGTEKEKLFF.

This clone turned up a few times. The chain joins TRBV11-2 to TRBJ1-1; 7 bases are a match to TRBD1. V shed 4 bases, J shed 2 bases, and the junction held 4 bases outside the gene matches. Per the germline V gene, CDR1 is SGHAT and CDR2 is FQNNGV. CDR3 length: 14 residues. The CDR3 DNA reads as TGTGCCAGCAGCTACGGGACAGTAAACACTGAAGCTTTCTTT. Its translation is CASSYGTVNTEAFF.

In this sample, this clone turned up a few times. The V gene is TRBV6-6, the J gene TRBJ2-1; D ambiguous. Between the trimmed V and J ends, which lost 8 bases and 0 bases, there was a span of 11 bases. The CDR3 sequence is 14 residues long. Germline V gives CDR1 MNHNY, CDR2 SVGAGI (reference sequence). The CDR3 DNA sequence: TGTGCCAGCGAGGAGACCCCCTCCTACAATGAGCAGTTCTTC. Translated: CASEETPSYNEQFF.

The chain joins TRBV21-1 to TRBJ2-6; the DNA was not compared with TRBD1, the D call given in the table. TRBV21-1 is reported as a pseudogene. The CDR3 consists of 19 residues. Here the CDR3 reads CASRIRDTGRGSGANVLTF. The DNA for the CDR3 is TGTGCCAGCAGGATTCGGGACACCGGGCGAGGATCTGGGGCCAACGTCCTGACTTTC.

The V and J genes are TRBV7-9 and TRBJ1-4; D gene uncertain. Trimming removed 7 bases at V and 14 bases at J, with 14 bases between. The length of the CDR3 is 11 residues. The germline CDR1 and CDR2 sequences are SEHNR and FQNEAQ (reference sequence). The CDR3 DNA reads TGTGCCAGCACCCCGGGGAGGGATCTGTTTTTT. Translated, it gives CASTPGRDLFF. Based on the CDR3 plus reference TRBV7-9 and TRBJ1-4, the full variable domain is DTGVSQNPRHKITKRGQNVTFRCDPISEHNRLYWYRQTLGQGPEFLTYFQNEAQLEKSRLLSDRFSAERPKGSFSTLEIQRTEQGDSAMYLCASTPGRDLFFGSGTQLSVL.

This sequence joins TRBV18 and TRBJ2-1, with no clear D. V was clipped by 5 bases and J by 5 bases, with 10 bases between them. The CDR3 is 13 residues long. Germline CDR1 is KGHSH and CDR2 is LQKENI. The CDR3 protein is CASSVPVNNEQFF. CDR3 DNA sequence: TGTGCCAGCTCAGTGCCGGTTAACAATGAGCAGTTCTTC.

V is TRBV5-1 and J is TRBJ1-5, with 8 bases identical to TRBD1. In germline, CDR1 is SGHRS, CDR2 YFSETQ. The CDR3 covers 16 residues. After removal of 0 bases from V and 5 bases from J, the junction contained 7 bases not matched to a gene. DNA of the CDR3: TGCGCCAGCAGCTTGGATCCGGGACAGGAGCATCAGCCCCAGCATTTT. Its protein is CASSLDPGQEHQPQHF.

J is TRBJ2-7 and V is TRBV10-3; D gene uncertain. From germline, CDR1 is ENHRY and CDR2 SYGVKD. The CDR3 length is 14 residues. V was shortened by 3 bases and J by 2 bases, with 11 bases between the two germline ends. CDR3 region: CAISEGGTAYEQYF. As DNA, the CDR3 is TGTGCCATCAGTGAAGGCGGAACCGCCTACGAGCAGTACTTC.

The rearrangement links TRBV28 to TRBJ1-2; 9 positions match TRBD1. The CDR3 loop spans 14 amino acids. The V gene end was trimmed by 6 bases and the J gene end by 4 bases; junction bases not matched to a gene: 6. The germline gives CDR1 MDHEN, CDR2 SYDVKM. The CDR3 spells CASRPPGQGYGYTF. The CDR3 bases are TGTGCCAGCAGACCGCCGGGACAGGGCTATGGCTACACCTTC.